This note documents a single TCR beta chain sequence. Its antigen is still unknown. Other nucleotide sequences from this sample produce the same CDR3. The sample originates from a study of shared clonotypes between healthy human individuals. Study in general: The donors, two women and a few men, were aged 18 to 49. Study-wide results and caveats: The study's rarefaction showed incomplete sorted-subset sequencing despite large depth. Naive CD4 clonotypes overlapped across several donors at about 5%. Estimated richness values were generally larger in naive subsets than in memory subsets.

The ends lost 0 bases at V and 3 bases at J; junction bases unmatched: 1. The CDR3 runs to 16 residues. Germline CDR1 is ENHRY and CDR2 is SYGVKD. The data were produced by immunoSEQ multiplex PCR, yet TCRdb's version contains in-frame clones alone and is incomplete. Among about 2.3 million clones, about 90% were seen once, and the ten largest hold 0.37%. The chain links TRBV10-3 to TRBJ2-1; 11 bases match TRBD2. The sample comprised naive CD4+ T cells from PBMCs. As to subset: CD45RA+ positively selected. This TCR was sampled from a man aged 18 to 30 in good health. Some clones in this sample may be carry-over from other donors' samples. Here the CDR3 DNA reads TGTGCCATCAGTGAGTCTGGGACTAGCGGCTACAATGAGCAGTTCTTC. Protein product: CAISESGTSGYNEQFF.